These T cell receptor beta chains were read from a single sample in a study of cytomegalovirus exposure and HLA in healthy donors. Sequencing was performed with immunoSEQ multiplex PCR; in TCRdb, only in-frame clones are kept and a portion is missing. The sample records approximately 190,000 clones, 70% to 85% being singletons. Input material: PBMCs. The receptors were gathered from a man aged 35 to 55 in good health and CMV-seropositive. Both conserved end residues are part of each CDR3. A D gene is named only where the DNA matches it firmly. Rows give clone size only sometimes, using once, few, many, or a class for an expanded clone.

TRBV7-9	NA	TRBJ1-1	NA	TGTTCCAGCAGCTTGAGCAAGAAGAACACTGAAGCTTTCTTT	CSSSLSKKNTEAFF
TRBV7-3	TRBD1	TRBJ2-7	NA	TGTGCCAGCAGCGTAGGGACAGGGAACGAGCAGTACTTC	CASSVGTGNEQYF
TRBV5-1	TRBD1	TRBJ2-7	NA	TGCGCCAGCAGCTGGGTGGACAGGGACTACGAGCAGTACTTC	CASSWVDRDYEQYF
TRBV14	NA	TRBJ2-7	NA	TGTGCCAGCAGCCAAGGAGCCCGGGGCGAGCAGTACTTC	CASSQGARGEQYF
TRBV6-5	TRBD1	TRBJ2-7	few	TGTGCCAGCAGGCGACAGGGGGCGTACGAGCAGTACTTC	CASRRQGAYEQYF
TRBV2	NA	TRBJ1-2	NA	TGTGCCAGCAGTGAAGGGACAGCCAGGGGTGGCTACACCTTC	CASSEGTARGGYTF
TRBV7-9	TRBD2	TRBJ2-5	NA	TGTGCCAGCAGCTTTCTAGGGGACGGGGGGGAGACCCAGTACTTC	CASSFLGDGGETQYF
TRBV10-3	NA	TRBJ2-7	few	TGTGCCATCAGTGAGTTCGGAGCTAGAGACAGCTACGAGCAGTACTTC	CAISEFGARDSYEQYF
TRBV5-1	NA	TRBJ2-3	once	TGCGCCAGCAGCTTGGGAGGCGGGTCCACAGATACGCAGTATTTT	CASSLGGGSTDTQYF
TRBV6-5	NA	TRBJ2-7	NA	TGTGCCAGCAGTCACTTTACTAGCCGATTTACCTACGAGCAGTACTTC	CASSHFTSRFTYEQYF
TRBV2	TRBD2	TRBJ2-3	few	TGTGCCAGCAGCCCGGGGGGGGCCACAGATACGCAGTATTTT	CASSPGGATDTQYF
TRBV7-6	NA	TRBJ2-3	NA	TGTGCCAGCAGCTTAGAGGCCAACTACCCAGGGGATACGCAGTATTTT	CASSLEANYPGDTQYF
TRBV7-9	TRBD1	TRBJ2-5	once	TGTGCCAGCAGCAACCGGGACAGGCCTGGGGAGACCCAGTACTTC	CASSNRDRPGETQYF
TRBV6-9	NA	TRBJ1-2	few	TGTGCCAGCGGCCTGGGAGGTCCAATGGGCTACACCTTC	CASGLGGPMGYTF
TRBV29-1	NA	TRBJ1-2	NA	TGCAGCGTGGGGGGACTTTCTAACTATGGCTACACCTTC	CSVGGLSNYGYTF
TRBV5-4	TRBD2	TRBJ2-2	few	TGTGCCAGCAGCTCCATCCTCCAGCGGGAGGAGGCCGGGGAGCTGTTTTTT	CASSSILQREEAGELFF
TRBV7-9	NA	TRBJ1-1	many	TGTGCCAGCAGCTTAGCGGGGACTCCTCCTCATGAAGCTTTCTTT	CASSLAGTPPHEAFF
TRBV5-1	TRBD1	TRBJ1-2	NA	TGCGCCAGCAGCTTGGGGGGGACAGGGGAGTATGGCTACACCTTC	CASSLGGTGEYGYTF
TRBV27	TRBD1	TRBJ1-3	NA	TGTGCCAGCAGTCCGTGGGGACAGGGGACTGGAAACACCATATATTTT	CASSPWGQGTGNTIYF
TRBV9	TRBD1	TRBJ2-5	NA	TGTGCCAGCAGCGCGACAGGGACAGAGAAAGAGACCCAGTACTTC	CASSATGTEKETQYF
TRBV7-2	TRBD2	TRBJ2-5	NA	TGTGCCAGCAGTGGGGGGAGGGCCGGGGAGACCCAGTACTTC	CASSGGRAGETQYF
TRBV6-1	NA	TRBJ1-4	NA	TGTGCCAGCGGCCCACACAGTCCTAATGAAAAACTGTTTTTT	CASGPHSPNEKLFF
TRBV28	TRBD2	TRBJ2-3	few	TGTGCCAGCAGTTCTGGGACTAGCGGGGTCGCAGATACGCAGTATTTT	CASSSGTSGVADTQYF
TRBV6-6	NA	TRBJ2-7	NA	TGTGCCAGCAGTTACGGTCCAGGTGGCGCCTACGAGCAGTACTTC	CASSYGPGGAYEQYF